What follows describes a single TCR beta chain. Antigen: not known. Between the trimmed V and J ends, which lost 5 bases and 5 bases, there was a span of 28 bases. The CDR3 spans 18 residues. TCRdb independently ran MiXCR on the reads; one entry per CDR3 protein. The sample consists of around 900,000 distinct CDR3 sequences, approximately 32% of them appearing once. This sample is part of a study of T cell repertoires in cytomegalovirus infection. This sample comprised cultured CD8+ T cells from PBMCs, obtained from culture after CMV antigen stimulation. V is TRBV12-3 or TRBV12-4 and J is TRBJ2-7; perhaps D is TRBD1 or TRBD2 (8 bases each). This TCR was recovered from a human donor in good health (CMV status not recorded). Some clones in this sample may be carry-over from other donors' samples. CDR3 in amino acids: CASSLRGRKRRGGDEQYF. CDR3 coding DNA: TGTGCCAGCAGTCTCAGGGGGCGTAAACGCCGGGGGGGTGACGAGCAGTACTTC.